These 19 T cell receptor beta chains originate from one sample sequenced in a study of blood T cell repertoires in COVID-19. Produced via immunoSEQ multiplex PCR; TCRdb's table is partial and in-frame only. The table shows under 450,000 clones, with about 91% occurring only once. The sequencing sample was made of peripheral blood. The receptors here all came from a woman aged 45-59 years with COVID-19, enrolled during active disease.

Details on this clone: Additional DNA sequences in this sample encode the identical CDR3. The rearrangement joins TRBV9 to TRBJ2-7; the match to TRBD2 covers 8 bases. The J segment lost 3 bases and the V segment lost 0 bases, leaving 2 bases of the junction unmatched. The CDR3 sequence is 14 residues long. CDR1 and CDR2 (germline): SGDLS, YYNGEE. DNA of the CDR3: TGTGCCAGCAGCGTAGGGGCGGGGGGCTACGAGCAGTACTTC. Translation gives CASSVGAGGYEQYF.

This chain joins TRBV27 and TRBJ2-1; 11 bases line up with TRBD1. V shed 7 bases, J shed 8 bases, and the junction held 13 bases outside the gene matches. The germline CDR1 and CDR2 sequences are MNHEY and SMNVEV (reference sequence). The CDR3 runs to 16 residues. CDR3 region: CASTRSPGTGGYEQFF. CDR3 bases: TGTGCCAGCACCCGAAGCCCTGGGACAGGGGGATATGAGCAGTTCTTC.

The chain is built from TRBV27 and TRBJ1-6; possibly TRBD1 for D (5 bases). The CDR3 is made up of 15 amino acids. V lost 0 bases and J 10 bases, leaving 13 bases between the germline ends. CDR1 and CDR2 from the germline V gene are MNHEY and SMNVEV (reference sequence). For the CDR3, the DNA is TGTGCCAGCAGTTTATCGGTGGGGGGGGACTCACCCCTCCACTTT. Amino acids: CASSLSVGGDSPLHF.

The V gene is TRBV30, the J gene TRBJ2-2; 10 positions match TRBD2. Germline lookup yields CDR1 GTSNPN and CDR2 SVGIG (reference sequence). The CDR3 runs to 18 residues. J lost 1 base, V lost 0 bases, and 8 bases had no gene match. CDR3: CAWSVRLAGAMNTGELFF. For the CDR3, the DNA is TGTGCCTGGAGTGTACGGCTAGCGGGGGCCATGAACACCGGGGAGCTGTTTTTT.

This chain links TRBV24-1 with TRBJ1-5; D gene uncertain. The CDR3 totals 14 residues. Between the trimmed V and J ends, which lost 6 bases and 0 bases, there was a span of 8 bases. Looked up from germline, CDR1 is KGHDR and CDR2 is SFDVKD. The CDR3 protein is CATSPEFSNQPQHF. CDR3 sequence (DNA): TGTGCCACCAGTCCTGAGTTTAGCAATCAGCCCCAGCATTTT.

To note about this clone: At the DNA level, this CDR3 is encoded by other sequences in the same sample as well. V usage is TRBV9 and J usage is TRBJ1-6, with 9 bases that match TRBD1. Germline lookup yields CDR1 SGDLS and CDR2 YYNGEE. The CDR3 consists of 15 residues. The trim removed 5 bases at V and 7 bases at J, leaving 7 bases unmatched. The CDR3 loop reads CASSEQGAGNSPLHF. The CDR3 DNA follows: TGTGCCAGCAGTGAACAGGGGGCTGGGAATTCACCCCTCCACTTT.

This sequence joins TRBV6-5 and TRBJ1-2; TRBD1 matches 7 bases. Germline CDR1 MNHEY, CDR2 SVGAGI. This CDR3 is built from 14 residues. V shed 10 bases, J shed 0 bases, and the junction held 8 bases outside the gene matches. The DNA of the CDR3 is TGTGCCACAAGCCCGGGACAGCCTAACTATGGCTACACCTTC. It specifies CATSPGQPNYGYTF.

The chain has TRBV10-3 and TRBJ1-1; TRBD1 aligns across 10 bases. The J segment lost 4 bases and the V segment lost 8 bases, leaving 16 bases of the junction unmatched. The germline V gene has CDR1 ENHRY and CDR2 SYGVKD. The CDR3 loop spans 17 amino acids. CDR3 sequence reads: CAIGSMPKGQGFTEAFF. In DNA, the CDR3 is TGTGCCATCGGCAGCATGCCTAAGGGACAGGGGTTCACTGAAGCTTTCTTT.

The genes are TRBV24-1 and TRBJ2-3; D remains ambiguous. In germline, CDR1 is KGHDR, CDR2 SFDVKD. The CDR3 spans 16 residues. Trimming cost V 4 bases and J 8 bases, with 21 bases left between them. The CDR3 reads CATSDPGQPEIGTQYF. The CDR3 DNA reads as TGTGCCACCAGTGACCCTGGGCAACCTGAGATCGGTACGCAGTATTTT.

This sequence joins TRBV3-1 (or the pseudogene TRBV3-2) and TRBJ2-3; no reliable D call. Between the trimmed V and J ends, which lost 3 bases and 4 bases, there was a span of 8 bases. Looked up from germline, CDR1 is LGHDT and CDR2 is YNNKEL (reference sequence). The CDR3 sequence is 13 residues long. As DNA, the CDR3 is TGTGCCAGCAGCCAGGCCCCCCCAGATACGCAGTATTTT. It codes for CASSQAPPDTQYF.

The chain has TRBV2 and TRBJ1-4; D remains ambiguous. The CDR3 is made up of 13 amino acids. With 7 bases removed from V and 7 bases from J, the gap between germline ends came to 13 bases. Germline V gene sequence: CDR1 SNHLY, CDR2 FYNNEI. The CDR3 is CASNIAQVEKLFF. Here the CDR3 DNA reads TGTGCCAGCAACATTGCCCAGGTTGAAAAACTGTTTTTT.

V and J are TRBV2 and TRBJ1-2; the D gene is possibly TRBD1 (6 bases). The V and J ends lost 8 bases and 2 bases respectively, with 15 bases between them. CDR3 length: 14 residues. Germline V CDR1 and CDR2: SNHLY, FYNNEI. The CDR3 here is CASVHRAPNYGYTF. The CDR3 bases are TGTGCCAGCGTACACAGGGCGCCAAACTATGGCTACACCTTC.

This clone was picked up a small number of times. The chain joins TRBV2 to TRBJ1-1; weak D call: TRBD1 (5 bases). The germline gives CDR1 SNHLY, CDR2 FYNNEI. The CDR3 consists of 13 residues. V was shortened by 4 bases and J by 1 base, with 7 bases between the two germline ends. The CDR3 loop is CASSVDKNTEAFF. The CDR3 region has the DNA TGTGCCAGCAGTGTGGACAAGAACACTGAAGCTTTCTTT.

The genes are TRBV2 and TRBJ1-4; D call uncertain. The CDR3 spans 15 residues. CDR1 and CDR2 from the germline V gene are SNHLY and FYNNEI. V lost 2 bases and J lost 4, with 11 bases in between. CDR3 in amino acids: CASSEQHPFNEKLFF. CDR3 nucleotides: TGTGCCAGCAGTGAACAACATCCTTTTAATGAAAAACTGTTTTTT.

This clone occurred a few times. The chain has TRBV2 and TRBJ2-3, with TRBD2 identical over 7 bases. The CDR3 consists of 17 residues. CDR1 and CDR2 (germline): SNHLY, FYNNEI. V gave up 3 bases and J gave up 0 bases; unmatched junction bases: 9. The CDR3: CASSDELGGISTDTQYF. The CDR3 region has the DNA TGTGCCAGCAGTGATGAGTTGGGGGGGATTAGCACAGATACGCAGTATTTT.

This clone was detected a few times. This chain joins TRBV2 and TRBJ1-1; tentative D call: TRBD1 (5 bases). Germline V lookup: CDR1 SNHLY, CDR2 FYNNEI. This CDR3 contains 13 residues. The V gene lost 6 bases and the J gene lost 2 bases, with 10 bases spanning the gap. CDR3: CASSRQQNTEAFF. The CDR3 DNA reads TGTGCCAGCAGCCGACAGCAAAACACTGAAGCTTTCTTT.

The genes are TRBV7-2 and TRBJ2-1, with 11 nucleotides matching TRBD2. The CDR3 consists of 19 residues. CDR1 SGHTA and CDR2 FQGNSA come from the germline V gene. Trimming cost V 5 bases and J 0 bases; bases outside gene matches: 12. CDR3 DNA: TGTGCCAGCAGCCCTCCTCTAGCGGGGGGCTTAAGCTCCTACAATGAGCAGTTCTTC. It encodes CASSPPLAGGLSSYNEQFF.

The rearrangement links TRBV5-1 to TRBJ1-1; the D gene is possibly TRBD1 (5 bases). Germline CDR1 and CDR2: SGHRS and YFSETQ. CDR3 length equals 12 residues. Deletions cut 5 bases from V and 7 bases from J, with 12 bases between. In DNA, the CDR3 is TGCGCCAGCAGTACAGGTGCCAGTGAAGCTTTCTTT. This codes for CASSTGASEAFF.

The chain carries TRBV6-5 and TRBJ1-1; D gene unclear. The CDR3 length is 11 residues. Trimming removed 5 bases from V and 8 bases from J, with 9 bases in between. Germline V gene sequence: CDR1 MNHEY, CDR2 SVGAGI. The CDR3 sequence is CASSTREEAFF. CDR3 nucleotide sequence: TGTGCCAGCAGTACCCGGGAGGAAGCTTTCTTT.